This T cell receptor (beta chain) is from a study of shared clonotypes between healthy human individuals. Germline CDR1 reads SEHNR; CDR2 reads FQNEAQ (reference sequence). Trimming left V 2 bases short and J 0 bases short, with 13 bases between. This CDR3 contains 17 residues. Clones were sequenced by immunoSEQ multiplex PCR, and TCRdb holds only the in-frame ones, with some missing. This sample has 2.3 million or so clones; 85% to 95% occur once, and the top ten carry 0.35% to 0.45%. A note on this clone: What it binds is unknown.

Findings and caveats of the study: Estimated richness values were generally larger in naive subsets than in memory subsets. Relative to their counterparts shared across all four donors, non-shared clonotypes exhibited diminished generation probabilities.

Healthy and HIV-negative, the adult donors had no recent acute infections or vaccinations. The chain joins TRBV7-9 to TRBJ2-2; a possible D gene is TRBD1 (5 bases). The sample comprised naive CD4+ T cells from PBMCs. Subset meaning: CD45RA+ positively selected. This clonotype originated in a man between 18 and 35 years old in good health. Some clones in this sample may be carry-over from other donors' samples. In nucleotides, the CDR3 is TGTGCCAGCAGCTTACCTGATGGGGCAGCGAACACCGGGGAGCTGTTTTTT. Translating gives CASSLPDGAANTGELFF.